Listed below are T cell receptor beta chains from one sample, sequenced in a study of cytomegalovirus exposure and HLA in healthy donors. Profiling relied on immunoSEQ multiplex PCR, and the TCRdb table lists in-frame clones only, not all of them. This table holds fewer than 350,000 clones, roughly 88% found once. The sample taken for sequencing was PBMCs. All receptors come from a woman aged 18-29 years in good health and CMV-seronegative. Both conserved end residues are part of each CDR3. The D gene is left open where the match is weak. The size entry is marked missing in some rows and otherwise reads once, few, many or a size class.

clone size | D gene | J gene | V gene | CDR3 DNA | CDR3 protein
few | - | TRBJ2-5 | TRBV12-5 | TGTGCTAGTGGTTTGTCTCAGGGACAAGAGACCCAGTACTTC | CASGLSQGQETQYF
- | TRBD1 | TRBJ1-2 | TRBV9 | TGTGCCAGCAGCGTCTATTCAGGGGGTGGCTATGGCTACACCTTC | CASSVYSGGGYGYTF
- | - | TRBJ1-1 | TRBV7-6 | TGTGCCAGCAGCTTGGAGCAGAACACTGAAGCTTTCTTT | CASSLEQNTEAFF
- | - | TRBJ1-1 | TRBV5-4 | TGTGCCAGCAGCCCGGACCGTCCAGGGATCACTGAAGCTTTCTTT | CASSPDRPGITEAFF
- | TRBD2 | TRBJ2-7 | TRBV9 | TGTGCCAGCAGCGTAGGGACTAGCGGCTCCTACGAGCAGTACTTC | CASSVGTSGSYEQYF
- | - | TRBJ1-1 | TRBV6-5 | TGTGCCAGCAGTTACCAAACAGGGCCCACTGAAGCTTTCTTT | CASSYQTGPTEAFF
- | - | TRBJ2-7 | TRBV28 | TGTGCCAGCAGCCCTCCCCACCAGGGGTGGATGAGTGACCACTACGAGCAGTACTTC | CASSPPHQGWMSDHYEQYF
- | - | TRBJ1-3 | TRBV13 | TGTGCCAGCAGCGGGATTCTGAACAGGGTGGGAAACACCATATATTTT | CASSGILNRVGNTIYF
once | TRBD1 | TRBJ1-1 | TRBV6-1 | TGTGCCAGCAGTGAGGGCAGGGGGCGGGTTACTGAAGCTTTCTTT | CASSEGRGRVTEAFF
once | TRBD1 | TRBJ2-7 | TRBV5-1 | TGCGCCAGCAGCTTCGGGACAGAAGGAGCCGAGCAGTACTTC | CASSFGTEGAEQYF
- | TRBD2 | TRBJ2-1 | TRBV10-1 | TGCGCCAGCAGTGATGGACTAGCGGGAGGGCAGCAGTTCTTC | CASSDGLAGGQQFF
once | TRBD1 | TRBJ2-7 | TRBV4-3 | TGCGCCAGCAGCCAAGGGAGCGGACAGGGCTTCGAGCAGTACTTC | CASSQGSGQGFEQYF
- | - | TRBJ1-2 | TRBV6-1 | TGTGCCAGCAGTCCAACAGAGTCTAACTATGGCTACACCTTC | CASSPTESNYGYTF
once | TRBD2 | TRBJ2-7 | TRBV27 | TGTGCCAGCAGTTGGACTAGCGGGCTCCTCTCCTACGAGCAGTACTTC | CASSWTSGLLSYEQYF
once | - | TRBJ2-7 | TRBV27 | TGTGCCAGCAGTAAGCCCGAGAGGGAGCAGTACTTC | CASSKPEREQYF
- | TRBD1 | TRBJ2-3 | TRBV6-5 | TGTGCCAGCAGTTATGACAGGGGAACAGATACGCAGTATTTT | CASSYDRGTDTQYF
- | TRBD2 | TRBJ2-1 | TRBV6-5 | TGTGCCAGCAGTTGGGACAACACGGGAGGGAATGAGCAGTTCTTC | CASSWDNTGGNEQFF
few | TRBD1 | TRBJ1-6 | TRBV28 | TGTGCCAGCAGTGAAATACAGGGGGCGGGTAATTCACCCCTCCACTTT | CASSEIQGAGNSPLHF
- | TRBD2 | TRBJ2-7 | TRBV25-1 | TGTGCCAGCACCTCGGGACTAGCGGGAGTACCCTACGAGCAGTACTTC | CASTSGLAGVPYEQYF
- | - | TRBJ1-5 | TRBV4-1 | TGCGCCAGCAGCCAAGAAGACAGACCTCAGCCCCAGCATTTT | CASSQEDRPQPQHF
- | - | TRBJ2-2 | TRBV6-7 | TGTGCCAGCAGTTACCTCCCCGGGGAGCTGTTTTTT | CASSYLPGELFF
few | TRBD2 | TRBJ2-5 | TRBV6-5 | TGTGCCAGCAGTTTCTCTAGCGGGACCGGTAAAGAGACCCAGTACTTC | CASSFSSGTGKETQYF
- | TRBD1 | TRBJ1-6 | TRBV6-1 | TGTGCCAGCAGTGAGGACAGGTCCTCGCATTATTCCTATAATTCACCCCTCCACTTT | CASSEDRSSHYSYNSPLHF
few | - | TRBJ1-4 | TRBV7-9 | TGTGCCAGCAGCTTAGCCCCGTACGGGGATGAACTGTTTTTT | CASSLAPYGDELFF
- | TRBD2 | TRBJ2-7 | TRBV7-8 | TGTGCCAGCAGCCCCCTCGGGGGGGGAAACGAGCAGTACTTC | CASSPLGGGNEQYF
- | - | TRBJ1-4 | TRBV7-9 | TGTGCCAGCAGCCGGCGGGCGGGGGCACGGGGCTGGGAAAAACTGTTTTTT | CASSRRAGARGWEKLFF
- | - | TRBJ2-1 | TRBV18 | TGTGCCAGCTCAGGCCTATTCCAAACTAGAACATCGGCCTACAATGAGCAGTTCTTC | CASSGLFQTRTSAYNEQFF
- | TRBD2 | TRBJ2-2 | TRBV18 | TGTGCCAGCTCACCGGCGGGAGGGCCTGGCGGGGAGCTGTTTTTT | CASSPAGGPGGELFF
- | TRBD2 | TRBJ2-7 | TRBV11-2 | TGTGCCAGCAGCTTATCAGCGGGAGCGTACGAGCAGTACTTC | CASSLSAGAYEQYF
- | TRBD1 | TRBJ2-1 | TRBV12-5 | TGTGCTAGTGGTTCGGGACAGAATTACAATGAGCAGTTCTTC | CASGSGQNYNEQFF
few | - | TRBJ1-2 | TRBV5-1 | TGCGCCAGCAGCAAGGACAGCTATGGCTACACCTTC | CASSKDSYGYTF
- | - | TRBJ2-3 | TRBV9 | TGTGCCAGCAGCGCAGTGGGCACAGATACGCAGTATTTT | CASSAVGTDTQYF
- | - | TRBJ1-1 | TRBV28 | TGTGCCAGCAGTTTAAGGTGGGGAGGAAACACTGAAGCTTTCTTT | CASSLRWGGNTEAFF
- | TRBD1 | TRBJ1-5 | TRBV6-5 | TGTGCCAGCAGTCCCCGGGACAGGGAAAACCAGCCCCAGCATTTT | CASSPRDRENQPQHF
- | - | TRBJ1-3 | TRBV5-1 | TGCGCCAGCAGCCTCGACAGTTCTGGAAACACCATATATTTT | CASSLDSSGNTIYF
- | TRBD1 | TRBJ1-2 | TRBV4-1 | TGCGCCAGCAGCCAAGGGACAGGGCCAGGGGCATATGGCTACACCTTC | CASSQGTGPGAYGYTF
- | TRBD1 | TRBJ1-1 | TRBV18 | TGTGCCAGCTCCCGGGACAGGGTGAACACTGAAGCTTTCTTT | CASSRDRVNTEAFF
once | - | TRBJ2-1 | TRBV7-9 | TGTGCCAGCAGCTCCCCTAGTGATGGTGAGCAGTTCTTC | CASSSPSDGEQFF
- | - | TRBJ1-1 | TRBV10-1 | TGCGCCAGCAGTGAGTCAGGAGTTGGGACTGAAGCTTTCTTT | CASSESGVGTEAFF
- | - | TRBJ2-7 | TRBV28 | TGTGCCAGCAGATCAGAGACGGGTTCCTACGAGCAGTACTTC | CASRSETGSYEQYF
- | - | TRBJ2-2 | TRBV9 | TGTGCCAGCAGCGTAGCTTTCCTGGGGGCCCAGAACGGGGAGCTGTTTTTT | CASSVAFLGAQNGELFF
- | TRBD2 | TRBJ2-7 | TRBV28 | TGTGCCAGCTCCCCCGCTAGCGGACTTTCCTACGAGCAGTACTTC | CASSPASGLSYEQYF